This T cell receptor beta chain emerged from a study of T-cell reconstitution after alpha-beta-depleted transplantation in children. This clonotype came up a few times. Germline CDR1 is DFQATT and CDR2 is SNEGSKA (reference sequence). This CDR3 has 15 amino acids. Between the trimmed V and J ends, which lost 3 bases and 0 bases, there was a span of 13 bases. Preparation of the TCRbeta library was carried out with unique molecular identifiers. TCRdb re-called the PCR reads with MiXCR, one entry per CDR3 protein. The data contain around 400,000 distinct CDR3 sequences, roughly 21% of them singletons. V gene TRBV20-1 combines with J gene TRBJ2-3, with D uncertain. The sequence derives from a human donor who donated a stem cell graft to a child with acute myeloid leukemia. The starting material was PBMCs from the stem cell graft donor, obtained from the stem cell graft. The CDR3 DNA reads TGCAGTGCTAGCCCGCCGGTCTCTAGCACAGATACGCAGTATTTT. This translates into CSASPPVSSTDTQYF.